This T cell receptor (beta chain) originates from a study of early T cells in non-severe SARS-CoV-2 infection. The table lists this clonotype with many counts. TCRdb fed the 5' RACE reads into MiXCR, producing one record per CDR3 protein. The data contain over 50,000 distinct CDR3 sequences, 10% to 15% of them singletons. The junction had 12 bases not matched to a gene; V was cut back by 0 bases and J by 2 bases. The CDR3 covers 18 residues. CDR1 MGHRA and CDR2 YSYEKL come from the germline V gene. The gene calls are TRBV4-1 and TRBJ2-7; 8 positions agree with TRBD1. The sequence derives from an adult who was a healthcare worker with PCR-confirmed SARS-CoV-2 infection or an uninfected control (not recorded which). Sequences were obtained from whole blood. CDR3 region: CASSQDSLRDRGTYEQYF. CDR3 bases: TGCGCCAGCAGCCAAGACTCCCTCCGAGACAGGGGTACCTACGAGCAGTACTTC.